These T cell receptor beta chains were read from a single sample in a study of tumor-infiltrating lymphocytes in primary liver carcinoma. Using its own MiXCR run on the multiplex PCR reads, TCRdb lists one record per CDR3 protein. The sample shows about 310,000 distinct CDR3 sequences, 60% to 80% of them seen only once. Input material: peripheral blood. Receptors originate from a man between 40 and 49 years old with primary liver carcinoma and hepatitis B virus infection. The CDR3 runs from the conserved cysteine through the conserved F or W.

V | CDR3
TRBV7-8 | CTSGQSGQALARASYF
TRBV12-3/TRBV12-4 | CASSLSETQYF
TRBV4-1 | CASSQRPDAFASLHF
TRBV10-2 | CASSDVGGSYEQYF
TRBV10-3 | CAISKDGGYGYTF
TRBV2 | CASSGTGGAGNGYTF
TRBV6-2/TRBV6-3 | CTSSYDGRTNGIYEQYF
TRBV10-2 | CTSSPRSPTDTQYF
TRBV28 | CASSLGGSEETQYF
TRBV6-1 | CASLERGSGTEAFF
TRBV7-9 | CASSLDGPPDTQYF
TRBV7-8 | CASSPGPQGGDEQYF
TRBV5-1 | CASRGSGTDTQYF
TRBV6-1 | CASTRSHDTTYF
TRBV12-3/TRBV12-4 | CVSKKGSTGELFF